Shown below are 26 T cell receptor beta chains from a single sample sequenced in a study of blood T cell repertoires in COVID-19. Generated by immunoSEQ multiplex PCR, the TCRdb table keeps only in-frame clones and is missing some. The sample records about 81,000 clones, 88% being singletons. The sequenced material came from peripheral blood. The receptors were gathered from a woman aged 80 or older with acute or convalescent COVID-19.

The chain links TRBV27 to TRBJ1-1; D uncertain. The CDR3 is 14 residues long. Trimming removed 6 bases from V and 0 bases from J, with 11 bases in between. CDR1 MNHEY and CDR2 SMNVEV come from the germline V gene (reference sequence). CDR3: CASSFSGMNTEAFF. As DNA, the CDR3 is TGTGCCAGCAGCTTCTCCGGGATGAACACTGAAGCTTTCTTT.

The chain employs TRBV4-1 and TRBJ1-4, with 7 bases that match TRBD1. The V gene's germline CDR1 is MGHRA and CDR2 YSYEKL. The CDR3 totals 17 residues. With V trimmed by 5 bases and J by 4 bases, 13 bases remained unmatched. CDR3 in DNA: TGCGCCAGCAGCTCCTCCCGGCAGGGGACAGTTAATGAAAAACTGTTTTTT. Encoded protein: CASSSSRQGTVNEKLFF.

The gene calls are TRBV7-8 and TRBJ2-2; D is unclear. The V end lost 5 bases, the J end lost 6 bases, and 16 bases lay between the germline ends. The germline V gene has CDR1 SGHVS and CDR2 FQNEAQ. This CDR3 is built from 15 residues. DNA of the CDR3: TGTGCCAGCAGCCAAGAGGTGGCCGTCGCCGGGGAGCTGTTTTTT. Translation: CASSQEVAVAGELFF.

V usage is TRBV9 and J usage is TRBJ2-1; the D is unclear. Germline V lookup: CDR1 SGDLS, CDR2 YYNGEE. This CDR3 has 12 amino acids. V lost 5 bases and J lost 8, with 11 bases in between. As DNA, the CDR3 is TGTGCCAGCAGTAAGGAGTGGGATGAGCAGTTCTTC. It translates to CASSKEWDEQFF.

The chain links TRBV30 to TRBJ2-2; tentatively, D is TRBD1 (5 bases). CDR1 is GTSNPN, CDR2 SVGIG, per germline (reference sequence). Trimming shortened V by 6 bases and J by 3 bases, and 11 bases separated the two germline ends. The CDR3 extends over 13 amino acids. The CDR3 bases are TGTGCCTGCTCCCTACAGGACACCGGGGAGCTGTTTTTT. Translation gives CACSLQDTGELFF.

The table lists this clone with a count of one. This sequence joins TRBV19 and TRBJ1-6, with 9 positions matching TRBD1. The V gene end was trimmed by 6 bases and the J gene end by 9 bases; junction bases not matched to a gene: 9. CDR1 and CDR2 from the germline V gene are LNHDA and SQIVND (reference sequence). The CDR3 extends over 15 amino acids. The CDR3 DNA reads TGTGCCAGTAGACCGGGACAGGGTAAAGTTTCACCCCTCCACTTT. Its translation is CASRPGQGKVSPLHF. The entire variable domain, with the rest obtained from reference TRBV19 and TRBJ1-6, is as follows: DGGITQSPKYLFRKEGQNVTLSCEQNLNHDAMYWYRQDPGQGLRLIYYSQIVNDFQKGDIAEGYSVSREKKESFPLTVTSAQKNPTAFYLCASRPGQGKVSPLHFGNGTRLTVT.

This chain links TRBV10-3 with TRBJ1-2, with 7 bases identical to TRBD1. V was clipped by 1 base and J by 7 bases; unmatched bases: 3. The CDR3 sequence is 13 residues long. Germline-derived CDR1 and CDR2 are ENHRY and SYGVKD. CDR3 coding DNA: TGTGCCATCAGTGAGTTGCAGGGGGGTGGCTACACCTTC. Amino acids: CAISELQGGGYTF.

In its sample, this clone was seen a few times. The chain employs TRBV5-1 and TRBJ2-3; possible D gene TRBD2, 6 bases. Germline V gene data show CDR1 as SGHRS and CDR2 as YFSETQ. Trimming removed 6 bases from V and 1 base from J, with 18 bases in between. This CDR3 contains 16 residues. CDR3 nucleotide sequence: TGCGCCAGCACCCTGGGAGGCGCGACAGGCACAGATACGCAGTATTTT. Translating gives CASTLGGATGTDTQYF.

This clone came up once. This chain connects TRBV18 to TRBJ2-7; TRBD2 agrees at 13 bases. The length of the CDR3 is 15 residues. V was pared by 4 bases and J by 2 bases, with 2 bases of the junction left unmatched. Looked up from germline, CDR1 is KGHSH and CDR2 is LQKENI. CDR3 DNA: TGTGCCAGCTCACTTACTAGCGGGGGGGCCTACGAGCAGTACTTC. This codes for CASSLTSGGAYEQYF. Drawing the rest from reference TRBV18 and TRBJ2-7, the complete variable domain is NAGVMQNPRHLVRRRGQEARLRCSPMKGHSHVYWYRQLPEEGLKFMVYLQKENIIDESGMPKERFSAEFPKEGPSILRIQQVVRGDSAAYFCASSLTSGGAYEQYFGPGTRLTVT.

V usage is TRBV12-3 or TRBV12-4 and J usage is TRBJ1-2, with 7 bases fitting TRBD1. The CDR3 runs 12 residues. V trimming: 4 bases; J trimming: 5 bases; junction bases outside the gene matches: 1. The CDR3 protein is CASSSTGYGYTF. Here the CDR3 DNA reads TGTGCCAGCAGTTCGACAGGGTATGGCTACACCTTC.

This sequence joins TRBV19 and TRBJ2-6, with TRBD1 identical over 7 bases. The germline V gene has CDR1 LNHDA and CDR2 SQIVND (reference sequence). The CDR3 is 15 residues long. V was pared by 4 bases and J by 4 bases, with 4 bases of the junction left unmatched. CDR3 sequence reads: CASSTDRAGANVLTF. CDR3 coding DNA: TGTGCCAGTAGTACCGACAGGGCCGGGGCCAACGTCCTGACTTTC.

V and J are TRBV2 and TRBJ2-7; D is uncertain. The V end lost 4 bases, the J end lost 6 bases, and 13 bases lay between the germline ends. In germline, CDR1 is SNHLY, CDR2 FYNNEI. The CDR3 length is 13 residues. This CDR3 is CASSGQAVGEQYF. As DNA, the CDR3 is TGTGCCAGCAGTGGCCAGGCAGTAGGCGAGCAGTACTTC.

The J gene is TRBJ2-3, the V gene TRBV11-3, with D maybe TRBD2 (6 bases). Germline assignment: CDR1 SGHNT and CDR2 YENEEA. The ends were cut back, 4 bases at V and 6 bases at J, with 8 bases in the middle. CDR3 length equals 12 residues. CDR3: CASSSAGDTQYF. For the CDR3, the DNA is TGTGCCAGCAGCTCGGCGGGGGATACGCAGTATTTT. Supplemented by reference TRBV11-3 and TRBJ2-3, the full variable domain reads EAGVVQSPRYKIIEKKQPVAFWCNPISGHNTLYWYLQNLGQGPELLIRYENEEAVDDSQLPKDRFSAERLKGVDSTLKIQPAELGDSAVYLCASSSAGDTQYFGPGTRLTVL.

The rearrangement joins TRBV6-6 to TRBJ1-1; TRBD1 aligns across 8 bases. Germline loops: CDR1 MNHNY, CDR2 SVGAGI (reference sequence). Germline trimming cut 5 bases from V and 0 bases from J; bases unmatched to any gene: 11. The CDR3 is made up of 17 amino acids. In DNA form, the CDR3 reads TGTGCCAGCAGTCCCCGGACAGGGAGGTTCATGAACACTGAAGCTTTCTTT. Translated: CASSPRTGRFMNTEAFF.

This sequence joins TRBV5-6 and TRBJ2-7; perhaps TRBD1 as D (6 bases). The V and J ends lost 3 bases and 10 bases respectively, with 14 bases between them. The CDR3 contains 12 residues. Looked up from germline, CDR1 is SGHDT and CDR2 is YYEEEE. DNA of the CDR3: TGTGCCAGCAGCTACCAGGGGAATCTTCAGTACTTC. It is translated as CASSYQGNLQYF.

The V and J genes are TRBV28 and TRBJ1-3, with a tentative D call TRBD1 (5 bases). The CDR3 sequence is 18 residues long. V lost 5 bases to trimming and J lost 1 base, with 21 bases between them. CDR1 and CDR2 (germline): MDHEN, SYDVKM. DNA of the CDR3: TGTGCCAGCAGTCCGGGGGGACTCCAGGCACTGTCTGGAAACACCATATATTTT. This codes for CASSPGGLQALSGNTIYF.

In nucleotides, the CDR3 is TGCGCCAGCAGCTTGGGGGACAGGGCCGGGGACGAGCAGTACTTC. Residues: CASSLGDRAGDEQYF. The chain uses TRBV5-1 and TRBJ2-7; TRBD1 matches at 9 bases. The CDR3 sequence is 15 residues long. J was trimmed by 5 bases and V by 0 bases; bases with no gene match: 6. Germline V CDR1 and CDR2: SGHRS, YFSETQ.

The V gene is TRBV18, the J gene TRBJ2-7; 7 nucleotides align to TRBD1. The germline gives CDR1 KGHSH, CDR2 LQKENI. The V and J ends lost 6 bases and 3 bases, in that order; junction bases with no gene match: 11. The CDR3 totals 15 residues. CDR3 amino acids: CASSKGTVQFYEQYF. In DNA, the CDR3 is TGTGCCAGCTCGAAAGGGACAGTTCAATTCTACGAGCAGTACTTC.

The chain links TRBV21-1 to TRBJ2-1; the table's D call, TRBD1, has no DNA check behind it. TRBV21-1 is listed as a pseudogene. This CDR3 is built from 16 residues. CDR3 in DNA: TGTGCCAGCAGCGATCTTAAGACAGGGGGCTACAATGAGCAGTTCTTC. It encodes CASSDLKTGGYNEQFF.

The chain has TRBV6-5 and TRBJ1-3; D gene uncertain. Trimming cost V 0 bases and J 3 bases, with 12 bases left between them. The CDR3 covers 16 residues. Looked up from germline, CDR1 is MNHEY and CDR2 is SVGAGI. CDR3 sequence (DNA): TGTGCCAGCAGTTACTCGAGGACGGACTATGGAAACACCATATATTTT. Its protein is CASSYSRTDYGNTIYF.

The chain carries TRBV5-1 and TRBJ2-3; D is perhaps TRBD2 (5 bases). Trimming left V 0 bases short and J 0 bases short, with 14 bases between. The germline gives CDR1 SGHRS, CDR2 YFSETQ. CDR3 length equals 17 residues. CDR3 in DNA: TGCGCCAGCAGCTTGGTGCTAGCAGGCATTAGCACAGATACGCAGTATTTT. Encoded protein: CASSLVLAGISTDTQYF.

The CDR3 reads CASSSRDGYTF. The CDR3 DNA sequence: TGTGCCAGCAGCTCCCGGGATGGCTACACCTTC. The chain couples TRBV12-3 or TRBV12-4 to TRBJ1-2; no firm D call. CDR3 size: 11 residues. The germline V and J ends were trimmed by 6 bases and 6 bases, with 8 bases remaining between them.

The genes are TRBV19 and TRBJ1-5; TRBD1 agrees at 9 bases. The CDR3 is 15 residues long. Germline trimming cut 6 bases from V and 6 bases from J; bases unmatched to any gene: 9. Germline CDR1 LNHDA, CDR2 SQIVND (reference sequence). The CDR3 sequence: CASRGDRAAFQPQHF. DNA for the CDR3: TGTGCCAGTAGAGGGGACAGGGCCGCGTTTCAGCCCCAGCATTTT. Supplemented by reference TRBV19 and TRBJ1-5, the full variable domain reads DGGITQSPKYLFRKEGQNVTLSCEQNLNHDAMYWYRQDPGQGLRLIYYSQIVNDFQKGDIAEGYSVSREKKESFPLTVTSAQKNPTAFYLCASRGDRAAFQPQHFGDGTRLSIL.

The rearrangement links TRBV10-3 to TRBJ2-6; D gene unclear. CDR1 ENHRY and CDR2 SYGVKD come from the germline V gene. This CDR3 spans 14 amino acids. V shed 8 bases and J shed 2 bases, with 10 bases lying between them. The CDR3 loop is CAISSATGANVLTF. The DNA of the CDR3 is TGTGCCATCTCATCTGCGACTGGGGCCAACGTCCTGACTTTC.

V is TRBV5-1 and J is TRBJ1-1; a possible D gene is TRBD1 (6 bases). CDR3 length: 18 residues. CDR1 and CDR2 from the germline V gene are SGHRS and YFSETQ. The ends were cut back, 0 bases at V and 4 bases at J, with 22 bases in the middle. This chain's CDR3 is CASSLGGGRGIRGTEAFF. The CDR3 coding sequence is TGCGCCAGCAGCTTGGGAGGAGGCAGGGGAATCAGGGGCACTGAAGCTTTCTTT.

The genes are TRBV9 and TRBJ2-2, with 8 bases fitting TRBD1. After removal of 3 bases from V and 3 bases from J, the junction contained 4 bases not matched to a gene. Germline lookup yields CDR1 SGDLS and CDR2 YYNGEE. The CDR3 loop spans 15 amino acids. The CDR3 protein is CASSARQGYTGELFF. The CDR3 DNA follows: TGTGCCAGCAGCGCCCGACAGGGGTACACCGGGGAGCTGTTTTTT.